This T cell receptor beta chain was retrieved from a study of human T cells and chemical hapten exposure. Study as a whole: Mainly, slight library volume differences in the pool made TCR yields vary.

There are many counts of this clonotype. Antigen specificity is unknown. Study results and limitations: Sensitization with DPC brought no change to TCRs above 1 in 1000 in frequency.

Unique molecular identifiers were attached to individual cDNA molecules during library preparation. Per the original methods: Sequenced samples showed a median of around 93,000 TCRs each, with counts running from around 25,000 to 690,000. Each CDR3 protein is one row after TCRdb ran MiXCR on the RACE reads. The V and J calls were determined by TCRdb, not by the authors. The table lists around 130,000 distinct CDR3 sequences, 9% to 10% of them singletons. Noted time point: healthy volunteer bleed at 2 weeks. Total RNA extraction was carried out from unfractionated whole blood. Trimming pared 7 bases from V and 2 bases from J, leaving 14 bases between. The length of the CDR3 is 14 residues.

The sequence was collected from a male donor in good health. Some clones in this sample may be carry-over from other donors' samples. V usage is TRBV12-3 or TRBV12-4 and J usage is TRBJ1-2; D unresolved. The material sequenced was whole blood. CDR3 DNA sequence: TGTGCCAGCACTAGAGGCAGCCTCAACTATGGCTACACCTTC. Translation: CASTRGSLNYGYTF.